The sequence of this T cell receptor (beta chain) was determined in a study of CD8+CD57+ T cells in acquired aplastic anemia. The V gene's germline CDR1 is MNHEY and CDR2 SVGAGI. The CDR3 totals 14 residues. V lost 2 bases, J lost 1 base, and 8 bases lay in between. This clonotype was counted only a few times. A much larger clone lies a single base off, so this may be a read error. Genomic DNA served as template for TCR beta VDJ and CDR3 profiling. TCRdb recomputed calls from the reads with MiXCR, one row per CDR3 protein. The sample includes about 68,000 distinct CDR3 sequences, approximately 51% of them seen just once.

The sequence came from a human donor in good health, serving as a control. The sequencing sample was made of sorted CD4+, CD8+, or CD8+CD57+ T cells (not recorded which) from PBMCs. This chain connects TRBV6-5 to TRBJ1-1, with D maybe TRBD1 (6 bases). CDR3 DNA sequence: TGTGCCAGCAGTTACGGGGACAAGAACACTGAAGCTTTCTTT. It codes for CASSYGDKNTEAFF.